This TCR beta chain emerged from a study of somatic mutations in cytotoxic T cells in rheumatoid arthritis. Germline V gene sequence: CDR1 MNHEY, CDR2 SMNVEV (reference sequence). The CDR3 contains 15 residues. J was trimmed by 4 bases and V by 1 base; bases with no gene match: 5. Here immunoSEQ multiplex PCR was the method, and the copy in TCRdb shows in-frame clones only, minus some. The sample carries about 11,000 clones, around 80% recorded once. Input material: CD8+ T cells sorted from blood. The source of this sequence is a woman aged 60 to 75 with rheumatoid arthritis. The rearrangement links TRBV27 to TRBJ2-7; TRBD2 aligns across 9 bases. CDR3 sequence reads: CASSLLAGDWYEQYF. CDR3 in DNA: TGTGCCAGCAGTTTATTAGCGGGAGATTGGTACGAGCAGTACTTC.